This T cell receptor (beta chain) is from a study of T-cell reconstitution after alpha-beta-depleted transplantation in children. The library targeted TCRbeta and was prepared with unique molecular identifiers. TCRdb passed the PCR reads through MiXCR, listing each CDR3 protein once. The sample has 250,000 to 350,000 distinct CDR3 sequences, approximately 9.8% seen once; the top ten hold around a tenth. The CDR3 spans 14 residues. Trimming shortened V by 3 bases and J by 3 bases, and 13 bases separated the two germline ends. The germline CDR1 and CDR2 sequences are DFQATT and SNEGSKA (reference sequence).

The clonotype comes from a human donor who donated a stem cell graft to a child with SCID. Source: PBMCs from the stem cell graft donor, taken from the stem cell graft. The rearrangement joins TRBV20-1 to TRBJ2-3; D may be TRBD2 (5 bases). The CDR3 loop reads CSARKDSGTDTQYF. CDR3 sequence (DNA): TGCAGTGCTAGGAAGGATTCGGGAACAGATACGCAGTATTTT.